Sequencing of this TCR beta chain was carried out in a study of cytomegalovirus exposure and HLA in healthy donors. The CDR3 covers 14 residues. J was trimmed by 4 bases and V by 4 bases; bases with no gene match: 8. Germline V CDR1 and CDR2: SQVTM, ANQGSEA. Assay: immunoSEQ multiplex PCR; the TCRdb copy retains only in-frame clones and omits some. Of 97,000 or so clones in the sample, around nine tenths were seen once. The sequenced material came from PBMCs. This clonotype originated in a woman aged 25 to 39 in good health and CMV-seronegative. The chain carries TRBV29-1 and TRBJ2-3; 7 nucleotides agree with TRBD2. CDR3 DNA sequence: TGCAGCGTTGGAAGCGTAGCGGGCCCAGATACGCAGTATTTT. Translated, it gives CSVGSVAGPDTQYF.